Listed below are T cell receptor beta chains from one sample, sequenced in a study of T-cell memory formation after mild COVID-19. Each CDR3 protein is one row after TCRdb ran MiXCR on the 5' RACE reads. The table includes around 500,000 distinct CDR3 sequences, 18% detected once. Material for sequencing was PBMCs or a T cell subset sorted from them (not recorded which). The receptors come from an adult woman who had mild COVID-19 (a few samples of this study predate the infection). Cell type and time point are not known. CDR3s include the opening cysteine and the closing phenylalanine or tryptophan. A D gene is named only where the DNA matches it firmly. Size is omitted from some rows. Given values are once, few, many or a class for expanded clones.

j_call,d_call,v_call,clone_size,cdr3_aa,cdr3_nt
TRBJ2-1,.,TRBV4-1,few,CASSQRRGASYNEQFF,TGCGCCAGCAGCCAAAGGAGGGGGGCCTCCTACAATGAGCAGTTCTTC
TRBJ1-5,.,TRBV4-1,many,CASSQQEGGHQPQHF,TGCGCCAGCAGCCAACAAGAGGGGGGCCATCAGCCCCAGCATTTT
TRBJ2-1,.,TRBV27,.,CASRGTVDHSEQFF,TGTGCCAGCCGGGGGACAGTTGACCATAGTGAGCAGTTCTTC
TRBJ2-7,TRBD1,TRBV19,.,CASSRSGGGEYEQYF,TGTGCCAGTAGTCGTTCAGGGGGCGGGGAGTACGAGCAGTACTTC
TRBJ2-3,.,TRBV24-1,.,CATSDHGTGQSTDTQYF,TGTGCCACCAGTGATCACGGCACAGGACAGAGCACAGATACGCAGTATTTT
TRBJ2-7,.,TRBV6-1,few,CASSEASHEQYF,TGTGCCAGCAGTGAAGCGTCCCACGAGCAGTACTTC
TRBJ1-1,.,TRBV20-1,.,CSAIRSGNTEAFF,TGCAGTGCTATCAGGAGTGGGAACACTGAAGCTTTCTTT
TRBJ2-7,TRBD1,TRBV6-5,many,CASRDRGYEQYF,TGTGCCAGCCGGGACAGGGGGTACGAGCAGTACTTC
TRBJ1-2,TRBD1,TRBV20-1,.,CSAGPRDREGYTF,TGCAGTGCTGGACCGCGGGACAGGGAAGGCTACACCTTC
TRBJ2-1,.,TRBV4-3,many,CASSQVLENEQFF,TGCGCCAGCAGCCAGGTCCTTGAGAATGAGCAGTTCTTC
TRBJ2-1,TRBD2,TRBV7-9,.,CASTRTSDYNEQFF,TGTGCCAGCACCAGGACTAGCGACTACAATGAGCAGTTCTTC
TRBJ1-1,TRBD1,TRBV5-1,.,CASSPGTGATEAFF,TGCGCCAGCAGTCCCGGGACAGGGGCCACTGAAGCTTTCTTT
TRBJ1-1,.,TRBV18,.,CASSLIWGANTEAFF,TGTGCCAGCTCACTAATTTGGGGGGCTAACACTGAAGCTTTCTTT
TRBJ1-6,.,TRBV20-1,few,CSARESNSPLHF,TGCAGTGCTAGAGAGTCTAATTCACCCCTCCACTTT
TRBJ2-2,TRBD2,TRBV12-3/TRBV12-4,few,CASSGLAGGTGELFF,TGTGCCAGCAGTGGACTAGCGGGGGGCACCGGGGAGCTGTTTTTT
TRBJ2-1,TRBD2,TRBV29-1,.,CSVEGEGGDNEQFF,TGCAGCGTTGAAGGGGAGGGCGGGGACAATGAGCAGTTCTTC
TRBJ2-7,.,TRBV7-2,.,CASSFRWTASYEQYF,TGTGCCAGCAGCTTTCGGTGGACAGCATCCTACGAGCAGTACTTC
TRBJ1-5,.,TRBV5-1,.,CASSLGEGKGQPQHF,TGCGCCAGCAGCTTGGGCGAGGGGAAGGGTCAGCCCCAGCATTTT
TRBJ1-4,.,TRBV20-1,few,CSAREGGAANEKLFF,TGCAGTGCTAGGGAGGGCGGGGCCGCTAATGAAAAACTGTTTTTT
TRBJ2-1,TRBD1,TRBV24-1,.,CATSEDRGQFF,TGTGCCACCAGTGAAGACAGGGGGCAGTTCTTC
TRBJ2-7,TRBD2,TRBV19,.,CASKQQRGPLYEQYF,TGTGCCAGTAAACAACAGCGGGGGCCCCTCTACGAGCAGTACTTC
TRBJ2-7,TRBD1,TRBV18,few,CASSPLSVGQGAYEQYF,TGTGCCAGCTCACCACTATCAGTTGGACAGGGGGCCTACGAGCAGTACTTC
TRBJ2-7,TRBD1,TRBV4-1,.,CASSHHLGKGTESYEQYF,TGCGCCAGCAGCCACCATTTGGGGAAGGGGACAGAATCCTACGAGCAGTACTTC
TRBJ2-5,TRBD2,TRBV12-3/TRBV12-4,.,CASRIAGGQETQYF,TGTGCCAGCAGGATAGCGGGGGGACAAGAGACCCAGTACTTC
TRBJ2-1,TRBD2,TRBV6-1,.,CASSEVPSGHNEQFF,TGTGCCAGCAGTGAAGTTCCTAGCGGCCACAATGAGCAGTTCTTC
TRBJ2-1,.,TRBV2,.,CASSGNTGNEQFF,TGTGCCAGCAGTGGTAACACGGGCAATGAGCAGTTCTTC
TRBJ2-5,.,TRBV2,many,CASTLGETQYF,TGTGCCAGCACCCTGGGGGAGACCCAGTACTTC
TRBJ2-3,.,TRBV3-1,.,CASSQDSGRSRDTQYF,TGTGCCAGCAGCCAAGATTCAGGACGATCGAGGGATACGCAGTATTTT
TRBJ2-5,.,TRBV6-5,.,CASSLEGGEEETQYF,TGTGCCAGCAGTTTGGAGGGGGGCGAAGAAGAGACCCAGTACTTC
TRBJ1-5,TRBD1,TRBV4-1,few,CASSRGGPSNQPQHF,TGCGCCAGCAGCCGAGGGGGCCCTAGCAATCAGCCCCAGCATTTT
TRBJ1-1,.,TRBV12-3/TRBV12-4,few,CASSNTREAFF,TGTGCCAGCAGTAACACCAGAGAAGCTTTCTTT
TRBJ2-6,TRBD1,TRBV27,.,CASSTGQLHSGANVLTF,TGTGCCAGCAGTACGGGACAGCTCCACTCTGGGGCCAACGTCCTGACTTTC
TRBJ2-1,.,TRBV6-6,.,CASSEREGLVQFF,TGTGCCAGCAGTGAGCGAGAGGGCCTCGTGCAGTTCTTC
TRBJ2-5,.,TRBV11-2,few,CASSPGTPGETQYF,TGTGCCAGCAGCCCCGGGACCCCGGGCGAGACCCAGTACTTC
TRBJ2-1,.,TRBV12-3/TRBV12-4,.,CASSHSGPSSYNEQFF,TGTGCCAGCAGTCACTCCGGGCCCAGCTCCTACAATGAGCAGTTCTTC
TRBJ1-2,.,TRBV5-1,few,CASSFDGNYGYTF,TGCGCCAGCAGTTTCGACGGCAACTATGGCTACACCTTC
TRBJ2-3,TRBD2,TRBV18,few,CASSPPQRGGTDTQYF,TGTGCCAGCTCACCACCTCAGCGGGGGGGCACAGATACGCAGTATTTT
TRBJ2-7,TRBD1,TRBV24-1,.,CATSDSEVRGRGEQYF,TGTGCCACCAGTGATTCCGAGGTAAGGGGGCGAGGCGAGCAGTACTTC
TRBJ1-5,TRBD1,TRBV12-3/TRBV12-4,.,CASSRTGGSSNQPQHF,TGTGCCAGCAGCAGGACAGGGGGCAGTAGCAATCAGCCCCAGCATTTT
TRBJ2-3,.,TRBV7-9,few,CASSLEGLRDTQYF,TGTGCCAGCAGCTTAGAAGGTTTGAGAGATACGCAGTATTTT
TRBJ2-3,.,TRBV29-1,.,CSVEGLGAFTDTQYF,TGCAGCGTTGAAGGGTTGGGGGCGTTCACAGATACGCAGTATTTT
TRBJ2-7,TRBD2,TRBV6-5,few,CASRRRGGFYEQYF,TGTGCCAGCAGGCGCCGGGGGGGGTTCTACGAGCAGTACTTC